This passage covers 15 T cell receptor beta chains from one sample sequenced in a study of T-cell memory formation after mild COVID-19. TCRdb re-called the 5' RACE reads with MiXCR, one entry per CDR3 protein. The data contain about 340,000 distinct CDR3 sequences, 10% to 15% of them seen just once; the ten biggest clones take up around 21%. Sequenced sample: PBMCs or a T cell subset sorted from them (not recorded which). Receptor source: a young man who had mild COVID-19 (a few samples of this study predate the infection). Cell type and time point are not known.

As to this clonotype: Mismatch with germline at one junction end may stem from a read error. This chain joins TRBV9 and TRBJ1-6; 8 bases map to TRBD1. Germline V gene lookup returns CDR1 SGDLS and CDR2 YYNGEE. The CDR3 sequence is 15 residues long. The CDR3 sequence: CASSEAGQDNSPLNF. The DNA of the CDR3 is TGTGCCAGCAGCGAGGCGGGACAGGACAATTCACCCCTCAACTTT.

This clonotype was seen more than once but under ten times. V usage is TRBV5-6 and J usage is TRBJ1-1; TRBD1 matches 9 bases. Trimming took 3 bases from V and 11 from J; bases not matched to a gene: 8. CDR1 is SGHDT, CDR2 YYEEEE, per germline. The CDR3 runs 13 residues. This CDR3 reads CASSWATGGSAFF. CDR3 DNA: TGTGCCAGCAGCTGGGCGACAGGGGGAAGTGCTTTCTTT.

The V call is TRBV7-6, the J call TRBJ1-1; 12 bases map to TRBD1. From germline, CDR1 is SGHVS and CDR2 FNYEAQ. This CDR3 comprises 15 residues. V was pared by 5 bases and J by 5 bases, with 6 bases of the junction left unmatched. The CDR3 is CASSAGTGGGTEAFF. The CDR3 DNA sequence: TGTGCCAGCAGCGCCGGGACAGGGGGCGGTACTGAAGCTTTCTTT. Filled out from reference TRBV7-6 and TRBJ1-1, the complete variable domain reads GAGVSQSPRYKVTKRGQDVALRCDPISGHVSLYWYRQALGQGPEFLTYFNYEAQQDKSGLPNDRFSAERPEGSISTLTIQRTEQRDSAMYRCASSAGTGGGTEAFFGQGTRLTVV.

This clonotype was counted between two and nine times. V and J are TRBV4-2 and TRBJ2-5, with D possibly TRBD2 on 6 matching bases. Germline assignment: CDR1 LGHNA and CDR2 YNFKEQ. CDR3 length equals 14 residues. Trimming removed 1 base from V and 4 bases from J, with 10 bases in between. CDR3 residues: CASSQAIGGETQYF. The CDR3 DNA sequence: TGTGCCAGCAGCCAAGCGATCGGGGGAGAGACCCAGTACTTC.

There are many counts of this clonotype. The chain couples TRBV7-2 to TRBJ2-3; 11 bases line up with TRBD1. The V and J ends lost 6 bases and 5 bases, in that order; junction bases with no gene match: 7. The CDR3 contains 15 residues. CDR1 is SGHTA and CDR2 is FQGNSA in the germline V gene. As DNA, the CDR3 is TGTGCCAGCAGACGAACCGGGACAGGGGGAGATACGCAGTATTTT. It codes for CASRRTGTGGDTQYF.

This clonotype was found many times. The chain recombines TRBV12-3 or TRBV12-4 with TRBJ2-3, with 7 bases lining up with TRBD1. With V trimmed by 6 bases and J by 0 bases, 6 bases remained unmatched. The CDR3 spans 15 residues. The CDR3 bases are TGTGCCAGCAGCCGGGGACAGATGAGCACAGATACGCAGTATTTT. Encoded protein: CASSRGQMSTDTQYF.

V is TRBV20-1 and J is TRBJ1-4; 7 bases are a match to TRBD1. The CDR3 extends over 13 amino acids. CDR1 and CDR2 (germline): DFQATT, SNEGSKA (reference sequence). V shed 1 base, J shed 8 bases, and the junction held 4 bases outside the gene matches. The CDR3: CSARGTGGEKLFF. CDR3 bases: TGCAGTGCTAGAGGGACAGGCGGGGAAAAACTGTTTTTT.

The V gene is TRBV11-2, the J gene TRBJ1-3, with a tentative D call TRBD1 (5 bases). V lost 5 bases and J 0 bases, leaving 8 bases between the germline ends. The CDR3 is made up of 14 amino acids. Germline CDR1 reads SGHAT; CDR2 reads FQNNGV. CDR3 DNA sequence: TGTGCCAGCAGCGCAGGGTTCTCTGGAAACACCATATATTTT. This encodes CASSAGFSGNTIYF.

Here the CDR3 DNA reads TGTGCCAGCAGAAGGGACCCGGCTCGGGGTGGCTACACCTTC. Its translation is CASRRDPARGGYTF. J is TRBJ1-2 and V is TRBV6-5, with D possibly TRBD1 on 5 matching bases. This CDR3 spans 14 amino acids. CDR1 is MNHEY, CDR2 SVGAGI, per germline. V gave up 6 bases and J gave up 7 bases, with 18 bases separating them.

Many counts were recorded for this clonotype. The chain recombines TRBV20-1 with TRBJ2-1, with D maybe TRBD2 (7 bases). The V end was cut by 5 bases, the J end by 5 bases, with 19 bases between. Germline lookup yields CDR1 DFQATT and CDR2 SNEGSKA (reference sequence). The CDR3 has 15 residues. Written as DNA, the CDR3 is TGCAGTGCTTTAGAGGGGGGGGCTAGCCACAATGAGCAGTTCTTC. Translated: CSALEGGASHNEQFF.

This clonotype has more than one count but fewer than ten. The rearrangement uses TRBV20-1 and TRBJ1-1; 8 positions agree with TRBD1. Germline assignment: CDR1 DFQATT and CDR2 SNEGSKA (reference sequence). The CDR3 loop spans 13 amino acids. Losses at the gene ends were 4 bases for V and 4 bases for J; bases not matched to a gene: 5. CDR3 loop: CSAIGQGITEAFF. As DNA, the CDR3 is TGCAGTGCTATTGGACAGGGAATCACTGAAGCTTTCTTT.

The chain is built from TRBV7-9 and TRBJ2-1; the match to TRBD1 covers 9 bases. This CDR3 has 15 residues. The V and J ends lost 5 bases and 2 bases, in that order; junction bases with no gene match: 4. Germline CDR1 and CDR2: SEHNR and FQNEAQ (reference sequence). The CDR3 bases are TGTGCCAGCAGCCCCAGACAGGGGGCCTACAATGAGCAGTTCTTC. Residues: CASSPRQGAYNEQFF.

The chain couples TRBV5-1 to TRBJ2-2; D gene ambiguous. Germline V gives CDR1 SGHRS, CDR2 YFSETQ. The germline V and J ends were trimmed by 2 bases and 7 bases, with 6 bases remaining between them. The CDR3 has 12 amino acids. CDR3 loop: CASSFGYGELFF. Written as DNA, the CDR3 is TGCGCCAGCAGCTTCGGGTACGGGGAGCTGTTTTTT.

The chain recombines TRBV6-5 with TRBJ1-2; D gene unclear. Deletions cut 5 bases from V and 7 bases from J, with 14 bases between. The CDR3 is 13 residues long. Germline CDR1 is MNHEY and CDR2 is SVGAGI. CDR3 protein: CASSVHPVFGYTF. CDR3 coding DNA: TGTGCCAGCAGTGTTCATCCGGTCTTTGGCTACACCTTC.

This clonotype was picked up a small number of times. The chain is built from TRBV7-6 and TRBJ2-5; TRBD2 aligns across 13 bases. The CDR3 covers 22 residues. The ends lost 4 bases at V and 5 bases at J; junction bases unmatched: 25. Per the germline V gene, CDR1 is SGHVS and CDR2 is FNYEAQ. In nucleotides, the CDR3 is TGTGCCAGCAGCTGGAGGAACCGCGGGGCGGTACGGACTAGCGGGGGCTGGGAGACCCAGTACTTC. Protein product: CASSWRNRGAVRTSGGWETQYF.